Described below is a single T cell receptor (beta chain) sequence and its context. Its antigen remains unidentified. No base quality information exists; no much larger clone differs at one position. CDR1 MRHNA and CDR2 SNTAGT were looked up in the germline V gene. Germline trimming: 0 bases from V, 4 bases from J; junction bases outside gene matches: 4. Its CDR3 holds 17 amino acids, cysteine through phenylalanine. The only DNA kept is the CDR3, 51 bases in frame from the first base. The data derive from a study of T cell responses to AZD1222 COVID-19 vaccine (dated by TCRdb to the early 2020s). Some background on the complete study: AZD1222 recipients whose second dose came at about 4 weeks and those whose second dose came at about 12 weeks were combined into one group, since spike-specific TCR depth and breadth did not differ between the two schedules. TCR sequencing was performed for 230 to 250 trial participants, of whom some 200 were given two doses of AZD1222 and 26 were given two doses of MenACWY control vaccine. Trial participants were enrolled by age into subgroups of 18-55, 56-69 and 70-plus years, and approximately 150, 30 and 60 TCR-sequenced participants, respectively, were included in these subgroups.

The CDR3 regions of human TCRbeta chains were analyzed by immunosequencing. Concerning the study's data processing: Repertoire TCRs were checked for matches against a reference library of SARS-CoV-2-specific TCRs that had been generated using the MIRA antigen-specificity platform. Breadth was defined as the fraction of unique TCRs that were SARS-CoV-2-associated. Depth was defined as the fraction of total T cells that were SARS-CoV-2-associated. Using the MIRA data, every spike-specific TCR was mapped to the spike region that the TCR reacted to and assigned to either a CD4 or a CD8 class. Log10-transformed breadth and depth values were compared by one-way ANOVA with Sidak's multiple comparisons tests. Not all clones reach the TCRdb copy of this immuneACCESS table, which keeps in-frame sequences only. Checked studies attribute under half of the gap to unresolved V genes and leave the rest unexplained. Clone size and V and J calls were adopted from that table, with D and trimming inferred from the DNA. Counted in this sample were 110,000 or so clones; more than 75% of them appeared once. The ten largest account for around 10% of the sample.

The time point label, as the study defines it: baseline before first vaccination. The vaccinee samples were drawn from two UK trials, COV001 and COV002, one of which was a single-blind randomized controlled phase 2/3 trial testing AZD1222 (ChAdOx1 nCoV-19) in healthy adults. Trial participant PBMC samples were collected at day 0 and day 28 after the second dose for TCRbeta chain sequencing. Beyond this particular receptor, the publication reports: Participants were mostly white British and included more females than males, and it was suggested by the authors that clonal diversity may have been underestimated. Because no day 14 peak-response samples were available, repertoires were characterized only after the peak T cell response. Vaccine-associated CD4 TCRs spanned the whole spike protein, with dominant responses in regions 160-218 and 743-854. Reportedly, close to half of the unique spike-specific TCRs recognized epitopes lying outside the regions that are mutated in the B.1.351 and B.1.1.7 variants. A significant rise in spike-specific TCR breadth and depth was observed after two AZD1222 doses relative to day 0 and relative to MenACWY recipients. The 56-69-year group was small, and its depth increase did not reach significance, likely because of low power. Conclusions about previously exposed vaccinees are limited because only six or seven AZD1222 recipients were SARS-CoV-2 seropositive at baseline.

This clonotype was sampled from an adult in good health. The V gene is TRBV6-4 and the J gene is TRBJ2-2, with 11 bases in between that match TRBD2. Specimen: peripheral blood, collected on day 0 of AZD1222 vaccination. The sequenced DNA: TGTGCCAGCAGTGACTCATCTAGCGGGAGGAGCACCGGGGAGCTGTTTTTT. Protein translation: CASSDSSSGRSTGELFF.